The T cell receptor (beta chain) described here comes from a study of yellow fever vaccine responses in identical twins. This clonotype was picked up one time. Its antigen remains unidentified. TCRdb analysed the RT-PCR reads with MiXCR anew, one entry per CDR3 protein. The profile covers approximately 720 distinct CDR3 sequences, with roughly 93% appearing a single time and about 4% taken by the ten largest. Whole-study findings and limits: A vaccine T cell response that seemed partly convergent and partly personalized was reported in twins.

This CDR3 has 16 residues. V gave up 3 bases and J gave up 1 base, with 13 bases separating them. The germline CDR1 and CDR2 sequences are MGHRA and YSYEKL. The rearrangement joins TRBV4-1 to TRBJ1-5; D is perhaps TRBD1 (6 bases). The receptor was isolated from a woman younger than 35 who received the yellow fever vaccine. Sequenced here: T cells from blood (PBMCs), unsorted or a sorted subset (not recorded which), sampled before or after yellow fever vaccination (not recorded which). CDR3 in DNA: TGCGCCAGCAGCCAGGTATCGACAGGAAGCAATCAGCCCCAGCATTTT. It encodes CASSQVSTGSNQPQHF.